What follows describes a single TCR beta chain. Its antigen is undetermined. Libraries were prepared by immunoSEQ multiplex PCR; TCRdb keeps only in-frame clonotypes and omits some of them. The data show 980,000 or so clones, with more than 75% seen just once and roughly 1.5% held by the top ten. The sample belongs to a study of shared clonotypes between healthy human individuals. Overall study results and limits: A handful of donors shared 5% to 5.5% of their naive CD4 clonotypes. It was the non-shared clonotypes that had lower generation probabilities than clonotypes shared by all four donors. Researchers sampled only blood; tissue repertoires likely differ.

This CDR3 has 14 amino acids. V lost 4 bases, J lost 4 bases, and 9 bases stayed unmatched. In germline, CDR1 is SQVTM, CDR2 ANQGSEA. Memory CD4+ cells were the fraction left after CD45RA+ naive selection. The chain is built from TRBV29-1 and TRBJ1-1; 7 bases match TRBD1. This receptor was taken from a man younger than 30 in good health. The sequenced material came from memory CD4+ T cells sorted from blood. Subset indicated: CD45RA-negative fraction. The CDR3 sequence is CSVGLTGIGTEAFF. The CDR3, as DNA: TGCAGCGTTGGATTGACAGGGATAGGCACTGAAGCTTTCTTT.